These 26 T cell receptor beta chains were all obtained from the same sample, sequenced in a study of cytomegalovirus exposure and HLA in healthy donors. Primers included in the PCR were 60 Vbeta and 13 Jbeta primers. Some clones are missing from TCRdb's copy, which holds only in-frame ones; the method was immunoSEQ multiplex PCR. The data contain 150,000 to 200,000 clones, about 85% of them singletons. Specimen: PBMCs. The receptor source for this set is a man between 18 and 35 years old in good health and CMV-seropositive.

V is TRBV25-1 and J is TRBJ2-5; possibly TRBD1 for D (5 bases). The J call may be in error: the DNA end matches TRBJ2-7 better. Germline V gene lookup returns CDR1 MGHDK and CDR2 SYGVNS. The CDR3 has 13 amino acids. The CDR3 DNA reads TGTGCCAGCAGGGGCTCAGGGTTCTACGAGCAGTACTTC. Translated, it gives CASRGSGFYEQYF.

The chain employs TRBV5-4 and TRBJ1-1, with D perhaps TRBD1 (6 bases). Germline V CDR1 and CDR2: SGHNT, YYREEE (reference sequence). V was cut by 5 bases and J by 4 bases, with 30 bases left in between. This CDR3 is 19 amino acids long. The CDR3 spells CASSPLGQMKGPELTEAFF. The CDR3 DNA sequence: TGTGCCAGCAGTCCCCTCGGACAGATGAAAGGACCTGAACTCACTGAAGCTTTCTTT.

J is TRBJ2-3 and V is TRBV29-1; the D is unclear. V was shortened by 6 bases and J by 4 bases, with 17 bases between the two germline ends. CDR1 SQVTM and CDR2 ANQGSEA come from the germline V gene. The CDR3 covers 14 residues. This CDR3 reads CSVIPTPGPDTQYF. In nucleotides, the CDR3 is TGCAGCGTCATACCAACCCCTGGGCCAGATACGCAGTATTTT.

The V and J genes are TRBV6-6 and TRBJ2-1, with 9 bases fitting TRBD2. Germline V gene data show CDR1 as MNHNY and CDR2 as SVGAGI (reference sequence). The V segment lost 6 bases and the J segment 4 bases; nucleotides outside the gene matches: 7. The CDR3 has 15 amino acids. The DNA of the CDR3 is TGTGCCAGCAGACCCGCCGCGGGGGGGTACAATGAGCAGTTCTTC. This codes for CASRPAAGGYNEQFF.

This chain's CDR3 is CASSSRTSSSYNSPLHF. The CDR3 nucleotides are TGTGCCAGCAGTTCGCGGACATCGAGCTCCTATAATTCACCCCTCCACTTT. The chain combines TRBV27 with TRBJ1-6; a possible D gene is TRBD1 (5 bases). The V and J ends lost 4 bases and 0 bases respectively, with 13 bases between them. The CDR3 is made up of 17 amino acids. Germline V gene data show CDR1 as MNHEY and CDR2 as SMNVEV (reference sequence).

This clone has a handful of counts. V and J are TRBV25-1 and TRBJ2-2; no firm D call. V shed 1 base and J shed 6 bases, with 9 bases lying between them. The CDR3 totals 14 residues. CDR1 and CDR2 (germline): MGHDK, SYGVNS. The CDR3 protein is CASSESHSSGELFF. The DNA of the CDR3 is TGTGCCAGCAGTGAATCCCACTCGTCCGGGGAGCTGTTTTTT.

The chain links TRBV5-1 to TRBJ1-2; maybe TRBD1 (6 bases). This CDR3 region has 15 residues. V was cut by 4 bases and J by 7 bases, with 20 bases left in between. Germline CDR1 reads SGHRS; CDR2 reads YFSETQ. For the CDR3, the DNA is TGCGCCAGCAGCCCAGGCGGGTCAGGGGTACGTGGCTACACCTTC. Translation gives CASSPGGSGVRGYTF.

V is TRBV25-1 and J is TRBJ2-1; D gene ambiguous. V lost 8 bases to trimming and J lost 9 bases, with 11 bases between them. CDR1 and CDR2 (germline): MGHDK, SYGVNS. This CDR3 comprises 11 residues. CDR3 nucleotide sequence: TGTGCCAGCTCCCCCGGTAGTGAGCAGTTCTTC. Residues: CASSPGSEQFF.

The V call is TRBV7-2, the J call TRBJ2-3, with a tentative D call TRBD1 (6 bases). V was trimmed by 1 base and J by 5 bases, leaving 7 bases between them. Germline CDR1 and CDR2: SGHTA and FQGNSA. This CDR3 has 13 amino acids. The CDR3 DNA sequence: TGTGCCAGCAGCTTAGAGGGGGAAGATACGCAGTATTTT. Protein sequence: CASSLEGEDTQYF.

There are a few counts of this clone. The V gene is TRBV5-1, the J gene TRBJ2-1, with 8 nucleotides matching TRBD1. The CDR3 runs 15 residues. Germline loops: CDR1 SGHRS, CDR2 YFSETQ. V trimming: 4 bases; J trimming: 3 bases; junction bases outside the gene matches: 6. The CDR3 DNA reads TGCGCCAGCAGCGGGACAGGAGAAAACTACAATGAGCAGTTCTTC. Protein product: CASSGTGENYNEQFF.

The chain links TRBV6-5 to TRBJ1-1, with a weak D call TRBD1 (5 bases). Germline CDR1 MNHEY, CDR2 SVGAGI. The germline V and J ends were trimmed by 6 bases and 3 bases, with 11 bases remaining between them. CDR3 size: 13 residues. The CDR3 reads CASRPTAHTEAFF. The CDR3 DNA reads as TGTGCCAGCAGACCGACAGCTCACACTGAAGCTTTCTTT.

The rearrangement links TRBV4-1 to TRBJ1-5, with 7 bases identical to TRBD1. The germline gives CDR1 MGHRA, CDR2 YSYEKL. The CDR3 has 17 residues. The ends lost 0 bases at V and 3 bases at J; junction bases unmatched: 8. The CDR3 DNA reads TGCGCCAGCAGCCAAGATCCGGGACAGAACTACAATCAGCCCCAGCATTTT. Translated, it gives CASSQDPGQNYNQPQHF.

The rearrangement joins TRBV9 to TRBJ1-4, with TRBD1 matching 8 bases. The CDR3 loop spans 13 amino acids. Unmatched junction bases numbered 2, after V lost 3 bases and J lost 7 bases. CDR1 and CDR2 from the germline V gene are SGDLS and YYNGEE. The CDR3 is CASSGTGPEKLFF. The CDR3 nucleotides are TGTGCCAGCAGCGGGACAGGGCCTGAAAAACTGTTTTTT.

This chain uses TRBV2 with TRBJ2-2; D is possibly TRBD1 (5 bases). The CDR3 extends over 16 amino acids. The germline V and J ends were trimmed by 7 bases and 2 bases, with 17 bases remaining between them. Germline V gene data show CDR1 as SNHLY and CDR2 as FYNNEI. In DNA form, the CDR3 reads TGTGCCAGCATCATGACGACAGCCATAAACACCGGGGAGCTGTTTTTT. This sequence encodes CASIMTTAINTGELFF.

The chain carries TRBV5-6 and TRBJ1-1; TRBD1 agrees at 8 bases. V lost 0 bases and J lost 5; bases outside the gene matches: 0. The CDR3 length is 13 residues. CDR1 SGHDT and CDR2 YYEEEE come from the germline V gene. CDR3 region: CASSLDRGTEAFF. The CDR3 nucleotides are TGTGCCAGCAGCTTGGACAGGGGGACTGAAGCTTTCTTT.

This clone showed up just once. The chain recombines TRBV30 with TRBJ1-2; 8 bases line up with TRBD1. The CDR3 has 18 residues. V shed 2 bases, J shed 5 bases, and the junction held 19 bases outside the gene matches. Looked up from germline, CDR1 is GTSNPN and CDR2 is SVGIG (reference sequence). CDR3 amino acids: CAWSLTGDAWKLGYGYTF. As DNA, the CDR3 is TGTGCCTGGAGTTTGACAGGGGATGCGTGGAAGTTGGGATATGGCTACACCTTC.

J is TRBJ1-4 and V is TRBV18; TRBD1 agrees at 7 bases. CDR3 length equals 16 residues. Germline-derived CDR1 and CDR2 are KGHSH and LQKENI. The junction had 10 bases not matched to a gene; V was cut back by 3 bases and J by 6 bases. The CDR3 bases are TGTGCCAGCTCACCGGGGACAGCCACAACATATGAAAAACTGTTTTTT. This codes for CASSPGTATTYEKLFF. Combining the CDR3 with reference TRBV18 and TRBJ1-4 gives the whole variable domain NAGVMQNPRHLVRRRGQEARLRCSPMKGHSHVYWYRQLPEEGLKFMVYLQKENIIDESGMPKERFSAEFPKEGPSILRIQQVVRGDSAAYFCASSPGTATTYEKLFFGSGTQLSVL.

The chain is built from TRBV5-1 and TRBJ2-1; maybe TRBD2 (6 bases). V was pared by 0 bases and J by 7 bases, with 14 bases between. The CDR3 consists of 15 residues. The germline V gene has CDR1 SGHRS and CDR2 YFSETQ. The CDR3 region has the DNA TGCGCCAGCAGCTTGGATGTGGGGACTTCGAATGAGCAGTTCTTC. As protein: CASSLDVGTSNEQFF.

The gene calls are TRBV7-2 and TRBJ2-7; D perhaps matches TRBD1 (5 bases). The CDR3 extends over 14 amino acids. Trimming stripped 1 base from V and 7 bases from J, with 14 bases between. CDR1 and CDR2 from the germline V gene are SGHTA and FQGNSA. CDR3 nucleotides: TGTGCCAGCAGCTTAGACCAGGGTTCGTATGAGCAGTACTTC. It specifies CASSLDQGSYEQYF.

The chain couples TRBV5-1 to TRBJ2-6; no definite D call. This CDR3 is 14 amino acids long. V lost 2 bases, J lost 0 bases, and 3 bases lay in between. CDR1 SGHRS and CDR2 YFSETQ come from the germline V gene. Written as DNA, the CDR3 is TGCGCCAGCAGCTTTAACTCTGGGGCCAACGTCCTGACTTTC. This translates into CASSFNSGANVLTF.

This clone was recorded only once. The rearrangement links TRBV5-1 to TRBJ1-1; 9 nucleotides agree with TRBD1. Per the germline V gene, CDR1 is SGHRS and CDR2 is YFSETQ. Trimming removed 4 bases from V and 6 bases from J; junction bases left unmatched: 7. The CDR3 is made up of 14 amino acids. This chain's CDR3 is CASSRTGERAEAFF. The DNA of the CDR3 is TGCGCCAGCAGCCGGACAGGGGAGAGGGCTGAAGCTTTCTTT.

This clone has only one observation. This chain uses TRBV6-1 with TRBJ1-2; 9 nucleotides line up with TRBD1. Germline lookup yields CDR1 MNHNS and CDR2 SASEGT. The trim removed 6 bases at V and 8 bases at J, leaving 13 bases unmatched. This CDR3 is 15 amino acids long. Written as DNA, the CDR3 is TGTGCCAGCAGCCCAATACCGGGACAGGGATTCGGCTACACCTTC. It yields the protein CASSPIPGQGFGYTF.

The chain carries TRBV11-1 and TRBJ1-1; TRBD1 might be the D (6 bases). The V end was cut by 5 bases, the J end by 5 bases, with 21 bases between. The germline CDR1 and CDR2 sequences are SGHAT and FQDESV (reference sequence). CDR3 length: 16 amino acids. The CDR3 bases are TGTGCCAGCAGCCGCGAACGGGGGGCGTTAAGGACTGAAGCTTTCTTT. Encoded protein: CASSRERGALRTEAFF.

This chain links TRBV2 with TRBJ1-2; 9 bases map to TRBD1. V shed 6 bases, J shed 2 bases, and the junction held 7 bases outside the gene matches. This CDR3 is 15 amino acids long. Germline values: CDR1 SNHLY, CDR2 FYNNEI. In DNA form, the CDR3 reads TGTGCCAGCAGAAACCCGGGACAGGGAAACTATGGCTACACCTTC. Its translation: CASRNPGQGNYGYTF.

The CDR3 protein is CASSDWDREADTQYF. CDR3 in DNA: TGTGCCAGCAGTGATTGGGACAGGGAGGCAGATACGCAGTATTTT. The rearrangement joins TRBV6-1 to TRBJ2-3; 9 bases map to TRBD1. The CDR3 extends over 15 amino acids. Germline CDR1 and CDR2: MNHNS and SASEGT. Trimming at V came to 3 bases and at J to 4 bases, leaving 5 bases not matched to a gene.

J is TRBJ2-3 and V is TRBV10-2, with TRBD2 matching 11 bases. V shed 4 bases, J shed 4 bases, and the junction held 1 base outside the gene matches. The CDR3 extends over 14 amino acids. Germline CDR1 WSHSY, CDR2 SAAADI. The CDR3 DNA follows: TGCGCCAGCAGTGTAGCGGGGGGGCCAGATACGCAGTATTTT. Translation gives CASSVAGGPDTQYF.